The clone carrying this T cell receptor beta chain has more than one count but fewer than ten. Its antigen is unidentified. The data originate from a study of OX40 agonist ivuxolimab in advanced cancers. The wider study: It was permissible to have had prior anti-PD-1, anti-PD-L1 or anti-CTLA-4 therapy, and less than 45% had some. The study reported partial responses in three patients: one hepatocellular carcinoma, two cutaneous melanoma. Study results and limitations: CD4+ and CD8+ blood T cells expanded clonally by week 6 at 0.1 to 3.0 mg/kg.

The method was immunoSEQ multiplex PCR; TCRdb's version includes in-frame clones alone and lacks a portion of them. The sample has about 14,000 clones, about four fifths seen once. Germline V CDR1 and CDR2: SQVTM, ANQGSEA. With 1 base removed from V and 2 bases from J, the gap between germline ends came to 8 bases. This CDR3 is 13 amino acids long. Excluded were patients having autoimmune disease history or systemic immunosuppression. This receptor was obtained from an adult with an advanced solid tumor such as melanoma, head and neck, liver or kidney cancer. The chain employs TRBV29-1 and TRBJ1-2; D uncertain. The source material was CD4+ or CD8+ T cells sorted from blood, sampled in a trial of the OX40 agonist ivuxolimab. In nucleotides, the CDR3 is TGCAGCGTTGAAGGGTCCAGGAACTATGGCTACACCTTC. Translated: CSVEGSRNYGYTF.